This entry features one TCR beta chain sequence. The antigen this receptor binds is unknown. No much larger clone exists at a distance of one base, and base qualities are not known. Looking up the germline V gene (reference sequence) yields CDR1 SGHNT and CDR2 YYREEE. A distance of 9 bases separates the germline ends of V and J, which lose 3 bases and 1 base respectively. The CDR3, cysteine through phenylalanine, is 14 amino acids long. Kept here is only the CDR3 DNA, which spans 42 bases and is read in frame from base 1. Library prep was done by RT-PCR. Sequencing took place on a NextSeq 550. The public reads were reprocessed in TCRdb via fastp at Q25 and MiXCR, keeping in-frame beta chains. Identical CDR3 proteins give one entry, which carries the most common genes and DNA. The sample profile shows about 100,000 distinct CDR3 sequences; around 35% of them were found once. The top ten clonotypes cover roughly 30% of the sample.

This sample is part of a study of patients and donors after allogeneic stem cell transplantation (dated by TCRdb to the early 2020s). The chain joins TRBV5-4 to TRBJ2-3; 6 matching bases give a weak D call of TRBD1. This clonotype was obtained from a human donor who was either an allogeneic HSCT recipient or a stem cell or donor lymphocyte infusion donor (not recorded which). It is not recorded whose cells these are; they may come from a transplant donor. The source material was blood, either unsorted or a sorted T cell fraction (not recorded which). The CDR3 amino acid sequence is: CASSSRQGTDTQYF. The sequence in DNA is TGTGCCAGCAGCTCCAGACAGGGCACAGATACGCAGTATTTT.